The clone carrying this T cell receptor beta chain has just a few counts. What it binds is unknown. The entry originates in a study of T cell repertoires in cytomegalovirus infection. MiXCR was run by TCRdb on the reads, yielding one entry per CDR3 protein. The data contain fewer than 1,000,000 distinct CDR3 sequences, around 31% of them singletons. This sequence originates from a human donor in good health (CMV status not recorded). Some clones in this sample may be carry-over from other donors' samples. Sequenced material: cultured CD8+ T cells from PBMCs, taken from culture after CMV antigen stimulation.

CDR3 bases: TGCGCCAGCAGCCAAGATTGGGAATTCTATAATTCACCCCTCCACTTT. Protein: CASSQDWEFYNSPLHF. The chain employs TRBV4-3 and TRBJ1-6; D not resolved. V dropped 0 bases and J dropped 3 bases, with 9 bases sitting between them. The germline gives CDR1 LGHNA, CDR2 YSLEER. The CDR3 has 16 residues.